This paragraph reports one T cell receptor (beta chain). The target antigen is unknown. cDNA came from roughly 0.47 to 1 ug RNA primed by random hexamers. Amplification of TCR beta CDR3 spanned 54 Vbeta and 13 Jbeta via immunoSEQ multiplex PCR. TCRdb reprocessed the immunoSEQ multiplex PCR reads via MiXCR and lists one record per CDR3 protein. The sample carries about 430,000 distinct CDR3 sequences, more than 80% recorded once. The data are from a study of CD8 T cells in Susac syndrome. General observations from the study: TCR sequencing and HLA analysis covered a relatively small number of individuals.

The CDR3 is 18 residues long. Trimming removed 2 bases from V and 3 bases from J; junction bases left unmatched: 14. From germline, CDR1 is MGHDK and CDR2 SYGVNS. The sequence came from a human donor with multiple sclerosis. This chain joins TRBV25-1 and TRBJ1-2; TRBD1 aligns across 8 bases. Sequencing was performed on CD8+ T cells from PBMCs. CDR3 residues: CASSEIVVKDREDYGYTF. DNA for the CDR3: TGTGCCAGCAGTGAAATTGTGGTTAAGGACAGGGAGGACTATGGCTACACCTTC.